A single sample is the source of the 20 T cell receptor beta chains below, sequenced in a study of T-cell memory formation after mild COVID-19. TCRdb re-analysed the 5' RACE reads in MiXCR, keeping a single row per CDR3 protein. This table has about 350,000 distinct CDR3 sequences, roughly 15% appearing once. Material for sequencing was PBMCs or a T cell subset sorted from them (not recorded which). The receptors derive from a man younger than 35 who had mild COVID-19 (a few samples of this study predate the infection). Cell type and time point are not known.

This clonotype was found a few times. This rearrangement joins TRBV5-6 to TRBJ1-3, with TRBD1 identical over 8 bases. This CDR3 contains 14 residues. Germline-derived CDR1 and CDR2 are SGHDT and YYEEEE. J lost 4 bases, V lost 5 bases, and 5 bases had no gene match. The CDR3: CASRTDRVGNTIYF. In nucleotides, the CDR3 is TGTGCCAGCAGGACGGACAGGGTGGGAAACACCATATATTTT.

This clonotype has more than one count but fewer than ten. This could be a read error, since a much larger clone is one nucleotide away. The DNA for the CDR3 is TGTGCCAGCAGTACGAACACTGAAGCTTTCTTT. The encoded protein is CASSTNTEAFF. V gene TRBV12-3 or TRBV12-4 combines with J gene TRBJ1-1, with no clear D. The length of the CDR3 is 11 residues. V was pared by 5 bases and J by 1 base, with 2 bases between.

The chain is built from TRBV5-1 and TRBJ1-1; D ambiguous. The CDR3 totals 16 residues. V lost 0 bases and J 1 base, leaving 13 bases between the germline ends. Per the germline V gene, CDR1 is SGHRS and CDR2 is YFSETQ. In nucleotides, the CDR3 is TGCGCCAGCAGCTTGGTTTCGGGGTCGCGGAACACTGAAGCTTTCTTT. It translates to CASSLVSGSRNTEAFF.

This clonotype appeared many times. This chain uses TRBV12-3 or TRBV12-4 with TRBJ1-4; D not resolved. Trimming cost V 2 bases and J 2 bases, with 6 bases left between them. There are 14 residues in the CDR3. The CDR3 reads CASSLTLTNEKLFF. The CDR3 DNA reads TGTGCCAGCAGTTTAACACTGACTAATGAAAAACTGTTTTTT.

The chain employs TRBV6-5 and TRBJ2-7, with a tentative D call TRBD1 (6 bases). The CDR3 extends over 14 amino acids. The V end was cut by 8 bases, the J end by 5 bases, with 19 bases between. From germline, CDR1 is MNHEY and CDR2 SVGAGI. This CDR3 is CASPANPGDHEQYF. In DNA, the CDR3 is TGTGCCAGCCCCGCGAACCCAGGGGATCACGAGCAGTACTTC.

In this sample, this clonotype turned up a few times. This sequence joins TRBV7-9 and TRBJ2-5; the D is unclear. Trimming removed 3 bases from V and 2 bases from J, with 10 bases in between. The germline gives CDR1 SEHNR, CDR2 FQNEAQ (reference sequence). The CDR3 is made up of 14 amino acids. For the CDR3, the DNA is TGTGCCAGCAGCTTTGGGGTGGGGCAAGAGACCCAGTACTTC. The encoded protein is CASSFGVGQETQYF. Looking up the rest from reference TRBV7-9 and TRBJ2-5 gives the full variable domain: DTGVSQNPRHKITKRGQNVTFRCDPISEHNRLYWYRQTLGQGPEFLTYFQNEAQLEKSRLLSDRFSAERPKGSFSTLEIQRTEQGDSAMYLCASSFGVGQETQYFGPGTRLLVL.

There are many counts of this clonotype. This chain links TRBV10-3 with TRBJ2-2; 7 bases agree with TRBD1. J gave up 3 bases and V 5 bases, and 3 bases lay outside the gene matches. Germline CDR1 reads ENHRY; CDR2 reads SYGVKD. The length of the CDR3 is 14 residues. The CDR3 DNA reads TGTGCCATCAGTTTGACAGGGCACACCGGGGAGCTGTTTTTT. As protein: CAISLTGHTGELFF.

This clonotype was counted a few times. The chain uses TRBV15 and TRBJ2-7; 7 nucleotides align to TRBD2. V gave up 0 bases and J gave up 4 bases; unmatched junction bases: 6. Per the germline V gene, CDR1 is LNHNV and CDR2 is YYDKDF (reference sequence). This CDR3 comprises 15 residues. CDR3 in DNA: TGTGCCACCAGCAGAGATCCGGGACTACGATACGAGCAGTACTTC. Translating gives CATSRDPGLRYEQYF.

This chain connects TRBV7-9 to TRBJ1-1; tentatively, D is TRBD1 (6 bases). From germline, CDR1 is SEHNR and CDR2 FQNEAQ (reference sequence). The ends were cut back, 5 bases at V and 1 base at J, with 14 bases in the middle. This CDR3 has 15 residues. CDR3 DNA: TGTGCCAGCAGCCCAACGACAGGAGCGAACACTGAAGCTTTCTTT. Residues: CASSPTTGANTEAFF.

The J gene is TRBJ1-1, the V gene TRBV7-9; D ambiguous. V was pared by 5 bases and J by 4 bases, with 11 bases between. From germline, CDR1 is SEHNR and CDR2 FQNEAQ (reference sequence). The CDR3 is made up of 13 amino acids. The CDR3 DNA sequence: TGTGCCAGCAGCCTAAAATGGGGCACTGAAGCTTTCTTT. Translated: CASSLKWGTEAFF.

This clonotype was counted between two and nine times. One junction end does not reproduce the germline sequence, and a read error may be involved. The gene calls are TRBV29-1 and TRBJ2-5; D is unresolved. CDR3 length: 14 amino acids. In germline, CDR1 is SQVTM, CDR2 ANQGSEA. CDR3 sequence (DNA): TGCAGCGCCTACCGCTCGGGCCAGCAAGAGACACAGTACTTC. It codes for CSAYRSGQQETQYF.

This rearrangement joins TRBV7-9 to TRBJ1-4; D ambiguous. Trimming cost V 10 bases and J 4 bases, with 10 bases left between them. Germline CDR1 and CDR2: SEHNR and FQNEAQ (reference sequence). The CDR3 runs to 12 residues. The CDR3 DNA is TGTGCCATCGATGATCTTAATGAAAAACTGTTTTTT. Translated: CAIDDLNEKLFF.

V and J are TRBV11-2 and TRBJ1-6; D is possibly TRBD1 (5 bases). This CDR3 has 12 residues. Germline loops: CDR1 SGHAT, CDR2 FQNNGV. Trimming stripped 2 bases from V and 13 bases from J, with 9 bases between. CDR3 in amino acids: CASSLTGSPLHF. DNA for the CDR3: TGTGCCAGCAGCTTAACAGGTTCCCCCCTCCACTTT.

The V call is TRBV3-1, the J call TRBJ2-4, with unresolved D. The germline gives CDR1 LGHDT, CDR2 YNNKEL (reference sequence). This CDR3 is built from 17 residues. V dropped 1 base and J dropped 1 base, with 14 bases sitting between them. DNA of the CDR3: TGTGCCAGCAGCCAAGCGTTGTTGCTCACTGCCAAAAACATTCAGTACTTC. Translated, it gives CASSQALLLTAKNIQYF.

This clonotype has more than one count but fewer than ten. This chain connects TRBV28 to TRBJ1-2, with TRBD1 matching over 10 bases. V was clipped by 7 bases and J by 5 bases; unmatched bases: 7. The CDR3 is made up of 14 amino acids. Per germline, CDR1 MDHEN and CDR2 SYDVKM. This CDR3 is CASKDRGAGYGYTF. CDR3 DNA sequence: TGTGCCAGCAAGGACAGGGGGGCGGGGTATGGCTACACCTTC.

This clonotype has a count of ten or more. CDR3 in DNA: TGTGCCAGCAGTTTAAGCGGGACTACTGATTACTTC. The encoded protein is CASSLSGTTDYF. This rearrangement joins TRBV12-3 or TRBV12-4 to TRBJ2-5; 7 bases line up with TRBD2. Trimming removed 2 bases from V and 14 bases from J; junction bases left unmatched: 8. There are 12 residues in the CDR3.

The chain links TRBV29-1 to TRBJ2-7, with D perhaps TRBD2 (5 bases). Germline lookup yields CDR1 SQVTM and CDR2 ANQGSEA. This CDR3 comprises 13 residues. Trimming left V 4 bases short and J 0 bases short, with 10 bases between. This CDR3 is CSVGGVSSYEQYF. CDR3 sequence (DNA): TGCAGCGTTGGGGGAGTGAGCTCCTACGAGCAGTACTTC.

The rearrangement uses TRBV7-9 and TRBJ1-1; 7 bases map to TRBD1. The germline gives CDR1 SEHNR, CDR2 FQNEAQ (reference sequence). The CDR3 totals 15 residues. V trimming: 5 bases; J trimming: 2 bases; junction bases outside the gene matches: 8. CDR3: CASSPRGRVNTEAFF. In DNA form, the CDR3 reads TGTGCCAGCAGCCCTAGGGGGCGCGTAAACACTGAAGCTTTCTTT.

This clonotype was counted a few times. The chain recombines TRBV20-1 with TRBJ2-3; 8 bases align to TRBD2. V lost 5 bases, J lost 0 bases, and 4 bases stayed unmatched. CDR3 length: 14 residues. The germline gives CDR1 DFQATT, CDR2 SNEGSKA (reference sequence). Written as DNA, the CDR3 is TGCAGTGCTCAGAGCGGGGGCAGCACAGATACGCAGTATTTT. Translation gives CSAQSGGSTDTQYF.

This clonotype was seen a few times. The chain carries TRBV28 and TRBJ2-1; TRBD2 matches at 8 bases. The germline V gene has CDR1 MDHEN and CDR2 SYDVKM. The CDR3 has 16 residues. The junction had 14 bases not matched to a gene; V was cut back by 9 bases and J by 4 bases. The CDR3 region is CASTGTRSALYNEQFF. DNA for the CDR3: TGTGCCAGTACCGGGACTAGGAGTGCCCTATACAATGAGCAGTTCTTC.